What follows are 26 T cell receptor beta chains derived from one specimen sequenced in a study of shared clonotypes between healthy human individuals. CD45RO negativity and positive selection for CCR7 defined naive CD8 cells, a population that excluded terminally differentiated effector memory CD45RA+ cells. Assay used: immunoSEQ multiplex PCR; TCRdb lists only in-frame clones, some missing. The table includes about 610,000 clones, around 96% detected once. Input material: naive CD8+ T cells sorted from blood. The receptor set was obtained from a young woman in good health.

V usage is TRBV9 and J usage is TRBJ2-1, with 9 bases that match TRBD2. Trimming at V came to 2 bases and at J to 8 bases, leaving 5 bases not matched to a gene. The CDR3 runs 14 residues. Germline values: CDR1 SGDLS, CDR2 YYNGEE. The DNA for the CDR3 is TGTGCCAGCAGCGTGATAGCGGGAGACTATGAGCAGTTCTTC. Translation gives CASSVIAGDYEQFF.

The V gene is TRBV9, the J gene TRBJ2-5; D is unresolved. This CDR3 comprises 13 residues. With 5 bases removed from V and 5 bases from J, the gap between germline ends came to 13 bases. Per germline, CDR1 SGDLS and CDR2 YYNGEE. As DNA, the CDR3 is TGTGCCAGCAGTGGTGTAGCTGGGGAGACCCAGTACTTC. Translating it yields CASSGVAGETQYF.

The V call is TRBV19, the J call TRBJ2-1, with D tentatively TRBD2 (5 bases). CDR1 is LNHDA, CDR2 SQIVND, per germline (reference sequence). Trimming shortened V by 1 base and J by 7 bases, and 14 bases separated the two germline ends. This CDR3 has 15 amino acids. The CDR3 DNA sequence: TGTGCCAGTAGTATAGGCGGGCCGGGTTTAAATGAGCAGTTCTTC. It yields the protein CASSIGGPGLNEQFF. Full variable domain (remainder filled in from reference TRBV19 and TRBJ2-1): DGGITQSPKYLFRKEGQNVTLSCEQNLNHDAMYWYRQDPGQGLRLIYYSQIVNDFQKGDIAEGYSVSREKKESFPLTVTSAQKNPTAFYLCASSIGGPGLNEQFFGPGTRLTVL.

In its sample, this clone was seen a few times. The CDR3 DNA reads as TGTGCCAGTAGGCCCGGACTAGGAGCGGCGGAGACCCAGTACTTC. Residues: CASRPGLGAAETQYF. This sequence joins TRBV19 and TRBJ2-5; 7 bases map to TRBD2. This CDR3 region has 15 residues. Trimming removed 6 bases from V and 5 bases from J; junction bases left unmatched: 12. Germline loops: CDR1 LNHDA, CDR2 SQIVND (reference sequence). The full variable domain, in which reference TRBV19 and TRBJ2-5 provide the parts outside the CDR3, is DGGITQSPKYLFRKEGQNVTLSCEQNLNHDAMYWYRQDPGQGLRLIYYSQIVNDFQKGDIAEGYSVSREKKESFPLTVTSAQKNPTAFYLCASRPGLGAAETQYFGPGTRLLVL.

This clone has more than one count but fewer than ten. The V and J genes are TRBV28 and TRBJ1-1; no reliable D call. CDR3 length equals 13 residues. Trimming stripped 3 bases from V and 0 bases from J, with 5 bases between. Germline V gives CDR1 MDHEN, CDR2 SYDVKM. CDR3 protein: CASSFGLNTEAFF. The CDR3 coding sequence is TGTGCCAGCAGTTTCGGGCTGAACACTGAAGCTTTCTTT. Drawing the rest from reference TRBV28 and TRBJ1-1, the complete variable domain is DVKVTQSSRYLVKRTGEKVFLECVQDMDHENMFWYRQDPGLGLRLIYFSYDVKMKEKGDIPEGYSVSREKKERFSLILESASTNQTSMYLCASSFGLNTEAFFGQGTRLTVV.

This sequence joins TRBV14 and TRBJ2-5; 8 nucleotides line up with TRBD1. The CDR3 has 16 residues. CDR1 SGHDN and CDR2 FVKESK come from the germline V gene. V shed 2 bases and J 2 bases; nucleotides not matched to a gene: 7. The CDR3: CASSQSGQALQETQYF. Here the CDR3 DNA reads TGTGCCAGCAGCCAATCGGGACAGGCCCTGCAAGAGACCCAGTACTTC.

J is TRBJ2-7 and V is TRBV7-9, with D unclear. Per germline, CDR1 SEHNR and CDR2 FQNEAQ (reference sequence). Between the trimmed V and J ends, which lost 4 bases and 5 bases, there was a span of 12 bases. The CDR3 length is 13 residues. The CDR3 sequence: CASSSPDENEQYF. The DNA for the CDR3 is TGTGCCAGCAGCTCCCCGGACGAGAACGAGCAGTACTTC.

The chain employs TRBV2 and TRBJ2-7; a weak D match, TRBD1 (6 bases). The CDR3 length is 16 residues. Germline CDR1 SNHLY, CDR2 FYNNEI. The V gene lost 3 bases and the J gene lost 0 bases, with 15 bases spanning the gap. CDR3 region: CASSDASQDSSYEQYF. The CDR3 DNA is TGTGCCAGCAGTGACGCGTCACAGGACAGCTCCTACGAGCAGTACTTC.

The genes are TRBV19 and TRBJ1-5; D is uncertain. Germline assignment: CDR1 LNHDA and CDR2 SQIVND (reference sequence). Trimming stripped 1 base from V and 9 bases from J, with 22 bases between. The CDR3 contains 17 residues. CDR3 coding DNA: TGTGCCAGTAGTATAGGAAGTTCGACGGAGGCAGCTTGGCCCCAGCATTTT. This encodes CASSIGSSTEAAWPQHF.

This chain uses TRBV7-9 with TRBJ2-5; D might be TRBD2 (7 bases). Between the trimmed V and J ends, which lost 7 bases and 3 bases, there was a span of 18 bases. The CDR3 runs 15 residues. Germline-derived CDR1 and CDR2 are SEHNR and FQNEAQ (reference sequence). In DNA, the CDR3 is TGTGCCAGCACCGAGGGAGGGGGGACGAAAGAGACCCAGTACTTC. Residues: CASTEGGGTKETQYF.

The J gene is TRBJ2-1, the V gene TRBV27; 7 positions agree with TRBD2. CDR1 is MNHEY, CDR2 SMNVEV, per germline (reference sequence). J was trimmed by 2 bases and V by 4 bases; bases with no gene match: 11. CDR3 length: 17 amino acids. Here the CDR3 reads CASSSPGGASPYNEQFF. The CDR3 region has the DNA TGTGCCAGCAGTTCACCGGGGGGAGCGAGTCCCTACAATGAGCAGTTCTTC.

This rearrangement joins TRBV27 to TRBJ2-6, with D uncertain. The CDR3 loop spans 16 amino acids. Germline V gene lookup returns CDR1 MNHEY and CDR2 SMNVEV (reference sequence). V was trimmed by 6 bases and J by 0 bases, leaving 12 bases between them. CDR3 loop: CASSPADRSGANVLTF. CDR3 DNA sequence: TGTGCCAGCAGCCCGGCTGATCGCTCTGGGGCCAACGTCCTGACTTTC. The full variable domain, with the rest looked up from reference TRBV27 and TRBJ2-6, is EAQVTQNPRYLITVTGKKLTVTCSQNMNHEYMSWYRQDPGLGLRQIYYSMNVEVTDKGDVPEGYKVSRKEKRNFPLILESPSPNQTSLYFCASSPADRSGANVLTFGAGSRLTVL.

The chain combines TRBV11-2 with TRBJ1-3; TRBD1 might be the D (6 bases). CDR1 and CDR2 (germline): SGHAT, FQNNGV. This CDR3 spans 15 amino acids. The V gene lost 5 bases and the J gene lost 0 bases, with 11 bases spanning the gap. CDR3 sequence reads: CASSPADSSGNTIYF. As DNA, the CDR3 is TGTGCCAGCAGCCCAGCGGACAGCTCTGGAAACACCATATATTTT.

This chain connects TRBV27 to TRBJ2-3; perhaps D is TRBD1 or TRBD2 (5 bases each). Deletions cut 4 bases from V and 2 bases from J, with 10 bases between. This CDR3 comprises 14 residues. The germline CDR1 and CDR2 sequences are MNHEY and SMNVEV (reference sequence). The CDR3 nucleotides read TGTGCCAGCAGTTGGGACGGCACCACAGATACGCAGTATTTT. Residues: CASSWDGTTDTQYF.

The chain couples TRBV5-4 to TRBJ1-1; no reliable D call. CDR1 and CDR2 (germline): SGHNT, YYREEE (reference sequence). This CDR3 comprises 12 residues. With 1 base removed from V and 7 bases from J, the gap between germline ends came to 8 bases. CDR3 protein: CASSLFSSEAFF. DNA of the CDR3: TGTGCCAGCAGCTTGTTCTCTAGTGAAGCTTTCTTT.

The genes are TRBV19 and TRBJ2-7, with 7 bases matching TRBD2. CDR1 is LNHDA and CDR2 is SQIVND in the germline V gene (reference sequence). The CDR3 runs 14 residues. The V segment lost 7 bases and the J segment 6 bases; nucleotides outside the gene matches: 12. The CDR3 bases are TGTGCCAGTACGTTCGGACTAGGGGTAGGCGAGCAGTACTTC. Residues: CASTFGLGVGEQYF.

This chain connects TRBV7-6 to TRBJ2-1; TRBD1 aligns across 7 bases. The CDR3 has 15 amino acids. After removal of 5 bases from V and 5 bases from J, the junction contained 9 bases not matched to a gene. The germline CDR1 and CDR2 sequences are SGHVS and FNYEAQ. CDR3 nucleotide sequence: TGTGCCAGCAGCGCACGACAGGGTCTGAACAATGAGCAGTTCTTC. Translation: CASSARQGLNNEQFF.

CDR3 residues: CASSFSVGVNTEAFF. The DNA for the CDR3 is TGTGCCAGCAGCTTCTCGGTGGGGGTGAACACTGAAGCTTTCTTT. V gene TRBV7-9 combines with J gene TRBJ1-1; the D gene is possibly TRBD1 (5 bases). The CDR3 contains 15 residues. Germline V CDR1 and CDR2: SEHNR, FQNEAQ (reference sequence). Trimming took 3 bases from V and 0 from J, leaving 11 bases between them.

CDR3 bases: TGTGCCAGCAGCTTCCTAGCGGGAGGGCCAGTGGCCAACGAGCAGTACTTC. Its protein is CASSFLAGGPVANEQYF. This rearrangement joins TRBV13 to TRBJ2-7; 12 bases agree with TRBD2. This CDR3 region has 17 residues. Trimming took 3 bases from V and 5 from J; bases not matched to a gene: 11. CDR1 is PRHDT and CDR2 is FYEKMQ in the germline V gene (reference sequence).

The chain is built from TRBV15 and TRBJ2-7; possible D gene TRBD1, 7 bases. This CDR3 is built from 13 residues. V was clipped by 6 bases and J by 3 bases, with 12 bases between them. Germline-derived CDR1 and CDR2 are LNHNV and YYDKDF (reference sequence). Written as DNA, the CDR3 is TGTGCCACCAGAGGAGGGGGCATCTACGAGCAGTACTTC. This codes for CATRGGGIYEQYF.

The chain is built from TRBV28 and TRBJ2-2; D is unclear. Germline V CDR1 and CDR2: MDHEN, SYDVKM. Trimming cost V 1 base and J 5 bases, with 5 bases left between them. CDR3 size: 13 residues. The CDR3 is CASSLLATGELFF. DNA of the CDR3: TGTGCCAGCAGTTTATTGGCAACCGGGGAGCTGTTTTTT.

The rearrangement links TRBV2 to TRBJ2-7; the match to TRBD2 covers 11 bases. The J segment lost 2 bases and the V segment lost 8 bases, leaving 5 bases of the junction unmatched. CDR3 size: 14 residues. CDR1 is SNHLY and CDR2 is FYNNEI in the germline V gene. The CDR3 coding sequence is TGTGCCAGCCTGGGACTAGCGGAGACCTACGAGCAGTACTTC. This codes for CASLGLAETYEQYF.

The gene calls are TRBV10-2 and TRBJ2-1; 10 bases are a match to TRBD2. The germline V gene has CDR1 WSHSY and CDR2 SAAADI. Losses at the gene ends were 8 bases for V and 9 bases for J; bases not matched to a gene: 10. The CDR3 has 14 residues. CDR3 DNA: TGCGCCAGCCTTAATCCGGGACTAGCGTCTGAGCAGTTCTTC. Translated: CASLNPGLASEQFF.

This rearrangement joins TRBV28 to TRBJ1-1; D is undetermined. The ends were cut back, 4 bases at V and 1 base at J, with 10 bases in the middle. CDR3 length: 14 amino acids. The V gene's germline CDR1 is MDHEN and CDR2 SYDVKM. In nucleotides, the CDR3 is TGTGCCAGCAGTTCCGACTGGAAGAACACTGAAGCTTTCTTT. Translating it yields CASSSDWKNTEAFF.

About this clone: Other nucleotide sequences from this sample produce the same CDR3. The chain is built from TRBV7-9 and TRBJ1-5; 8 bases line up with TRBD1. CDR1 is SEHNR and CDR2 is FQNEAQ in the germline V gene (reference sequence). The V segment lost 5 bases and the J segment 2 bases; nucleotides outside the gene matches: 5. This CDR3 has 15 residues. As DNA, the CDR3 is TGTGCCAGCAGCCCCCAGGGGGCGGGCAATCAGCCCCAGCATTTT. It specifies CASSPQGAGNQPQHF.

J is TRBJ1-1 and V is TRBV29-1; D is undetermined. The V and J ends lost 5 bases and 1 base respectively, with 5 bases between them. The CDR3 is 11 residues long. Germline lookup yields CDR1 SQVTM and CDR2 ANQGSEA. CDR3 sequence: CSVTENTEAFF. CDR3 nucleotides: TGCAGCGTTACAGAGAACACTGAAGCTTTCTTT.